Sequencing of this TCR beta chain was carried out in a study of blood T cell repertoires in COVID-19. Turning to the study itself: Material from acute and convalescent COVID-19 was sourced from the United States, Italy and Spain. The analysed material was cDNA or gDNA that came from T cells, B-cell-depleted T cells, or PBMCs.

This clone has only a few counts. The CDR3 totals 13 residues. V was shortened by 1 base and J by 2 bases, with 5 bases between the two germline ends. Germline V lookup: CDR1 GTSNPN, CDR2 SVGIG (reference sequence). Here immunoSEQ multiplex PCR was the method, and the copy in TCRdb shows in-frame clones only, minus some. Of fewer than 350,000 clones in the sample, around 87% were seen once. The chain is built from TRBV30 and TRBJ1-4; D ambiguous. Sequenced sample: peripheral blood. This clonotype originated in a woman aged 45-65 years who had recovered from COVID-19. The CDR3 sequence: CAWSARTNEKLFF. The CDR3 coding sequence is TGTGCCTGGAGTGCGCGGACTAATGAAAAACTGTTTTTT.